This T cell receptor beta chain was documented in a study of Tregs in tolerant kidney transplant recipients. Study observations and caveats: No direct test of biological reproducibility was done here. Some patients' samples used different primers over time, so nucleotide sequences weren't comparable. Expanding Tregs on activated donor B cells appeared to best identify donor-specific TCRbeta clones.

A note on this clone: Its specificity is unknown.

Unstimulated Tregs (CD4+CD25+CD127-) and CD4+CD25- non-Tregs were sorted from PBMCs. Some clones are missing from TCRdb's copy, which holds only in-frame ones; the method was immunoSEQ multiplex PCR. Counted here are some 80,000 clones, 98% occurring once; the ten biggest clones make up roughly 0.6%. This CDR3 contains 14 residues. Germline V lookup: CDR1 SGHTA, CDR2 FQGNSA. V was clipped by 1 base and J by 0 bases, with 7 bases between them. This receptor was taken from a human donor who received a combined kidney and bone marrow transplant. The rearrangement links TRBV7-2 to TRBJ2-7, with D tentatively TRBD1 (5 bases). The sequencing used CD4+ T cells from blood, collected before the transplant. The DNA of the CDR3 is TGTGCCAGCAGCTTAGAGACAGCCTCCTACGAGCAGTACTTC. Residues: CASSLETASYEQYF.